The next 17 T cell receptor beta chains were all read from a single sample in a study of PD-1 blockade in classical Hodgkin lymphoma (TCRdb year 2020). The library was obtained by the immunoSEQ multiplex PCR assay. Not all clones reach the TCRdb copy of this immuneACCESS table, which keeps in-frame sequences only. Checked studies attribute under half of the gap to unresolved V genes and leave the rest unexplained. Counted in this sample were approximately 100,000 clones; around 89% of them appeared once. The top ten hold under 8.5% of the sample. The time point label on this specimen signifies: cycle 2 day 1 (C2D1) of nivolumab. All trial patients had relapsed after autologous stem cell transplantation, with cohorts A, B and C differing in prior brentuximab vedotin exposure. The material was peripheral blood mononuclear cells (PBMCs), obtained before the second cycle of nivolumab. These receptors were obtained from a human donor with classical Hodgkin lymphoma.

The V and J genes are TRBV9 and TRBJ2-2; 8 bases map to TRBD1. Trimming cost V 3 bases and J 0 bases; bases outside gene matches: 1. The CDR3 extends over 15 amino acids. The V gene's germline CDR1 is SGDLS and CDR2 YYNGEE. CDR3 region: CASSETGANTGELFF. The CDR3 region has the DNA TGTGCCAGCAGCGAGACAGGGGCGAACACCGGGGAGCTGTTTTTT.

Worth noting for this clone: Its ends do not fully match the called genes, so a read error is possible. V usage is TRBV7-2 and J usage is TRBJ2-3; 13 bases map to TRBD2. CDR3 size: 19 residues. The germline CDR1 and CDR2 sequences are SGHTA and FQGNSA. The CDR3 region has the DNA TGTGCCAGCAGCCTAAGACCGGGACTAGCGGGGTGGGGGTCAGAAACGCAGTATTTT. It translates to CASSLRPGLAGWGSETQYF.

This rearrangement joins TRBV6-5 to TRBJ2-3, with 11 positions matching TRBD2. Germline CDR1 and CDR2: MNHEY and SVGAGI. The trim removed 6 bases at V and 2 bases at J, leaving 4 bases unmatched. The CDR3 is made up of 15 amino acids. CDR3 DNA: TGTGCCAGCAGCAGACTAGCGGGGACCACAGATACGCAGTATTTT. Amino acid sequence: CASSRLAGTTDTQYF.

J is TRBJ1-4 and V is TRBV5-6; TRBD1 might be the D (5 bases). CDR3 length: 17 amino acids. Germline loops: CDR1 SGHDT, CDR2 YYEEEE. Trimming removed 0 bases from V and 0 bases from J, with 12 bases in between. DNA of the CDR3: TGTGCCAGCAGCTTGGCAGGGTCCAGAGCAACTAATGAAAAACTGTTTTTT. The encoded protein is CASSLAGSRATNEKLFF.

This clone was observed once. This chain links TRBV7-9 with TRBJ2-1; 7 bases are a match to TRBD1. Trimming removed 3 bases from V and 2 bases from J; junction bases left unmatched: 4. Germline loops: CDR1 SEHNR, CDR2 FQNEAQ (reference sequence). The length of the CDR3 is 15 residues. The DNA for the CDR3 is TGTGCCAGCAGCTTCACCGGGACAGCCTACAATGAGCAGTTCTTC. This codes for CASSFTGTAYNEQFF.

This rearrangement joins TRBV6-1 to TRBJ2-7; D possibly corresponds to TRBD1 (5 bases). The V and J ends lost 5 bases and 3 bases respectively, with 11 bases between them. Per the germline V gene, CDR1 is MNHNS and CDR2 is SASEGT. The CDR3 runs to 13 residues. CDR3 loop: CASSWGFRYEQYF. CDR3 coding DNA: TGTGCCAGCAGTTGGGGCTTCCGCTACGAGCAGTACTTC.

As for this clone: A junction end diverges from the germline sequence, so it may reflect a read error. The CDR3 loop reads CAWSPPVGKQPQHF. The CDR3 bases are TGTGCCTGGAGCCCCCCTGTCGGCAAACAGCCCCAGCATTTT. V usage is TRBV30 and J usage is TRBJ1-5; unclear D gene. This CDR3 has 14 residues. Germline CDR1 and CDR2: GTSNPN and SVGIG (reference sequence).

This chain joins TRBV5-6 and TRBJ2-3; tentatively, D is TRBD1 or TRBD2 (5 bases each). The germline CDR1 and CDR2 sequences are SGHDT and YYEEEE. Trimming left V 1 base short and J 2 bases short, with 17 bases between. CDR3 length: 17 residues. CDR3 sequence (DNA): TGTGCCAGCAGCTTGACTAGAGGGGCTTGGGACACAGATACGCAGTATTTT. Its translation: CASSLTRGAWDTDTQYF.

The J gene is TRBJ2-7, the V gene TRBV21-1; the table's D call of TRBD1 was not tested on the DNA. TRBV21-1 is assigned pseudogene status. This CDR3 has 17 residues. Here the CDR3 reads CASRPLEGAERPYEQYF. CDR3 DNA: TGTGCCAGCCGACCCCTGGAGGGGGCGGAAAGACCCTACGAGCAGTACTTC.

The gene calls are TRBV7-2 and TRBJ2-5; no definite D call. Trimming shortened V by 3 bases and J by 3 bases, and 2 bases separated the two germline ends. The CDR3 contains 11 residues. In germline, CDR1 is SGHTA, CDR2 FQGNSA. The DNA of the CDR3 is TGTGCCAGCAGCTTGAAAGAGACCCAGTACTTC. As protein: CASSLKETQYF.

A single count supports this clone. The V and J genes are TRBV5-1 and TRBJ2-3; tentatively, D is TRBD1 (6 bases). The CDR3 consists of 15 residues. V lost 0 bases, J lost 0 bases, and 8 bases lay in between. The germline V gene has CDR1 SGHRS and CDR2 YFSETQ. The CDR3 reads CASSLEGVSTDTQYF. In DNA, the CDR3 is TGCGCCAGCAGCTTGGAGGGGGTGAGCACAGATACGCAGTATTTT. Drawing the rest from reference TRBV5-1 and TRBJ2-3, the complete variable domain is KAGVTQTPRYLIKTRGQQVTLSCSPISGHRSVSWYQQTPGQGLQFLFEYFSETQRNKGNFPGRFSGRQFSNSRSEMNVSTLELGDSALYLCASSLEGVSTDTQYFGPGTRLTVL.

The chain couples TRBV29-1 to TRBJ2-7; 10 bases fit TRBD1. This CDR3 is 15 amino acids long. The ends lost 6 bases at V and 4 bases at J; junction bases unmatched: 12. CDR1 is SQVTM, CDR2 ANQGSEA, per germline. The CDR3 DNA reads as TGCAGCGTAGCTACCGGGACAGGGGTGTCTTACGAGCAGTACTTC. Translating it yields CSVATGTGVSYEQYF.

The chain joins TRBV14 to TRBJ2-3; D is possibly TRBD2 (5 bases). The CDR3 runs 14 residues. Germline CDR1 and CDR2: SGHDN and FVKESK. V lost 6 bases, J lost 0 bases, and 10 bases lay in between. CDR3 sequence (DNA): TGTGCCAGCAGGACTAACTCTAGCACAGATACGCAGTATTTT. Residues: CASRTNSSTDTQYF.

This clone was observed a few times. The V call is TRBV7-6, the J call TRBJ2-7, with D possibly TRBD2 on 7 matching bases. This CDR3 region has 16 residues. Germline CDR1 reads SGHVS; CDR2 reads FNYEAQ. The V end lost 1 base, the J end lost 0 bases, and 13 bases lay between the germline ends. The DNA for the CDR3 is TGTGCCAGCAGCTTAGTTAGGGGAGGGGGCTCCTACGAGCAGTACTTC. This translates into CASSLVRGGGSYEQYF.

CDR3 DNA: TGTGCCAGCAGTGTAGGGGGAAAAACTGAAGCTTTCTTT. Translating it yields CASSVGGKTEAFF. The chain employs TRBV6-5 and TRBJ1-1; the D gene is possibly TRBD1 (6 bases). The CDR3 is 13 amino acids. V was cut by 5 bases and J by 5 bases, with 12 bases left in between. The germline V gene has CDR1 MNHEY and CDR2 SVGAGI.

This sequence joins TRBV7-3 and TRBJ2-3, with D perhaps TRBD1 (5 bases). The CDR3 totals 16 residues. Trimming shortened V by 5 bases and J by 0 bases, and 15 bases separated the two germline ends. Germline V CDR1 and CDR2: SGHTA, FQGTGA. The CDR3: CASSKYQGTSTDTQYF. CDR3 bases: TGTGCCAGCAGCAAGTATCAGGGAACCAGCACAGATACGCAGTATTTT.

The chain couples TRBV5-4 to TRBJ2-1; D is perhaps TRBD1 or TRBD2 (5 bases each). Germline values: CDR1 SGHNT, CDR2 YYREEE (reference sequence). CDR3 size: 15 residues. The germline V and J ends were trimmed by 3 bases and 8 bases, with 18 bases remaining between them. CDR3 in DNA: TGTGCCAGCAGCTCCTTTGAGGGGAAGGTCGATGAGCAGTTCTTC. The encoded protein is CASSSFEGKVDEQFF.